Following are 28 T cell receptor beta chains from one sample sequenced in a study of blood T cell repertoires in COVID-19 (dated by TCRdb to the early 2020s). The library came from the immunoSEQ multiplex PCR assay. Here the immuneACCESS table is served through TCRdb, limited to in-frame sequences with V and J called. Missing clones are a known gap in these copies; in checked studies unresolved V genes cover under half, and the rest lacks a known reason. A total of around 200,000 clones appear in this sample, about 86% of them only once. The top ten hold roughly 0.85% of the sample. Sample: peripheral blood. The receptors were gathered from a young woman who had recovered from COVID-19.

V and J are TRBV7-9 and TRBJ2-2; 9 nucleotides line up with TRBD1. The CDR3 runs to 16 residues. In germline, CDR1 is SEHNR, CDR2 FQNEAQ (reference sequence). V lost 6 bases, J lost 5 bases, and 10 bases stayed unmatched. The CDR3 coding sequence is TGTGCCAGCAGAGGGACAGGGTTAAACTCGACCGGGGAGCTGTTTTTT. The encoded protein is CASRGTGLNSTGELFF.

J is TRBJ2-5 and V is TRBV5-8, with 7 bases fitting TRBD1. V lost 4 bases to trimming and J lost 5 bases; unmatched junction nucleotides: 8. The length of the CDR3 is 14 residues. The germline V gene encodes CDR1 SGHTS and CDR2 YDEGEE. CDR3 amino acids: CASSPGQPGETQYF. CDR3 coding DNA: TGTGCCAGCAGCCCGGGACAGCCAGGGGAGACCCAGTACTTC.

This sequence joins TRBV6-5 and TRBJ1-2; the match to TRBD1 covers 7 bases. Trimming at V came to 6 bases and at J to 3 bases, leaving 4 bases not matched to a gene. Germline V lookup: CDR1 MNHEY, CDR2 SVGAGI. The CDR3 contains 13 residues. The CDR3 nucleotides read TGTGCCAGCAGGCCGGGACAGCACTATGGCTACACCTTC. Translated, it gives CASRPGQHYGYTF.

The table lists this clone with a count of one. The chain couples TRBV18 to TRBJ2-3; TRBD2 matches at 7 bases. Looked up from germline, CDR1 is KGHSH and CDR2 is LQKENI. After removal of 3 bases from V and 1 base from J, the junction contained 1 base not matched to a gene. This CDR3 is built from 14 residues. This chain's CDR3 is CASSPSGGTDTQYF. The CDR3 coding sequence is TGTGCCAGCTCACCGAGCGGGGGCACAGATACGCAGTATTTT.

The CDR3 DNA follows: TGTGCCAGCAGTTACCTCGGGTTGAACACTGAAGCTTTCTTT. It codes for CASSYLGLNTEAFF. The gene calls are TRBV6-2 or TRBV6-3 and TRBJ1-1; D remains ambiguous. The germline CDR1 and CDR2 sequences are MNHEY and SVGEGT. V lost 2 bases and J lost 0, with 7 bases in between. CDR3 length: 14 residues.

The chain couples TRBV6-2 or TRBV6-3 to TRBJ1-5; 9 nucleotides agree with TRBD1. The CDR3 is 15 amino acids. With 2 bases clipped from V and 6 bases from J, the junction kept 5 bases outside the gene matches. Germline CDR1 reads MNHEY; CDR2 reads SVGEGT. CDR3 coding DNA: TGTGCCAGCAGTTACCCGTCGACAGGGGGTCAGCCCCAGCATTTT. It codes for CASSYPSTGGQPQHF.

This clone was counted once. The chain employs TRBV7-2 and TRBJ1-2; D is possibly TRBD1 (5 bases). V was clipped by 3 bases and J by 4 bases, with 18 bases between them. The CDR3 length is 16 residues. CDR1 SGHTA and CDR2 FQGNSA come from the germline V gene. The CDR3 spells CASSFVWTHPSYGYTF. The CDR3 region has the DNA TGTGCCAGCAGCTTTGTTTGGACACACCCTAGCTATGGCTACACCTTC.

The rearrangement uses TRBV7-9 and TRBJ1-6; 8 nucleotides align to TRBD1. The CDR3 is made up of 17 amino acids. CDR1 is SEHNR, CDR2 FQNEAQ, per germline (reference sequence). V lost 6 bases to trimming and J lost 7 bases; unmatched junction nucleotides: 14. CDR3 protein: CASSFMDRAFPNSPLHF. CDR3 DNA: TGTGCCAGCAGTTTTATGGACAGGGCCTTTCCGAATTCACCCCTCCACTTT.

This clone was observed a handful of times. The chain employs TRBV19 and TRBJ1-5; 8 bases fit TRBD1. Germline V gene data show CDR1 as LNHDA and CDR2 as SQIVND (reference sequence). Germline trimming cut 8 bases from V and 2 bases from J; bases unmatched to any gene: 8. The CDR3 runs to 15 residues. The CDR3 spells CASQTGASGNQPQHF. In DNA form, the CDR3 reads TGTGCCAGTCAGACAGGGGCTAGTGGCAATCAGCCCCAGCATTTT.

In its sample, this clone was seen a few times. V usage is TRBV5-4 and J usage is TRBJ2-1, with D perhaps matching TRBD2 (6 bases). CDR3 length: 12 amino acids. CDR1 and CDR2 (germline): SGHNT, YYREEE (reference sequence). V lost 0 bases and J lost 10, with 8 bases in between. The CDR3 reads CASSLGRGEQFF. The CDR3 DNA sequence: TGTGCCAGCAGCTTGGGGCGGGGCGAGCAGTTCTTC.

This clone was seen a few times. V and J are TRBV7-2 and TRBJ2-7, with 7 bases aligning to TRBD1. The germline gives CDR1 SGHTA, CDR2 FQGNSA. Unmatched junction bases numbered 3, after V lost 5 bases and J lost 2 bases. The CDR3 loop spans 13 amino acids. The CDR3 sequence: CASSTGQTYEQYF. The CDR3 DNA is TGTGCCAGCAGCACGGGACAGACCTACGAGCAGTACTTC.

The chain joins TRBV2 to TRBJ2-3; 10 nucleotides line up with TRBD2. Germline V gives CDR1 SNHLY, CDR2 FYNNEI. The CDR3 contains 14 residues. V lost 11 bases, J lost 0 bases, and 5 bases stayed unmatched. The CDR3 DNA reads TGTGCCGGAGGACTAGCGGCGAGCACAGATACGCAGTATTTT. Its translation is CAGGLAASTDTQYF.

V usage is TRBV7-8 and J usage is TRBJ2-7; 7 bases line up with TRBD2. The germline V gene encodes CDR1 SGHVS and CDR2 FQNEAQ. The CDR3 runs to 15 residues. Losses at the gene ends were 5 bases for V and 1 base for J; bases not matched to a gene: 8. CDR3 bases: TGTGCCAGCAGCCCGAGTGCCGGGAGGTCCTACGAGCAGTACGTC. Residues: CASSPSAGRSYEQYV.

This chain links TRBV23-1 with TRBJ1-3, with a tentative D call TRBD1 (5 bases). TRBV23-1 is identified as an open reading frame with a role that is uncertain. The V and J ends lost 0 bases and 16 bases respectively, with 13 bases between them. The CDR3 sequence is 12 residues long. DNA of the CDR3: TGCGCCAGCAGTCAATCGAAGCAGGGTAGTTATTTT. Protein product: CASSQSKQGSYF.

The V and J genes are TRBV11-2 and TRBJ1-3, with a possible D match to TRBD1 (5 bases). Trimming stripped 5 bases from V and 7 bases from J, with 18 bases between. Germline loops: CDR1 SGHAT, CDR2 FQNNGV. This CDR3 has 15 residues. CDR3 region: CASSTDKALRNTIYF. Written as DNA, the CDR3 is TGTGCCAGCAGCACGGACAAGGCTCTGAGGAACACCATATATTTT.

The chain has TRBV11-2 and TRBJ1-4; D gene unclear. V shed 1 base and J shed 7 bases, with 10 bases lying between them. The CDR3 is made up of 14 amino acids. CDR1 is SGHAT, CDR2 FQNNGV, per germline. CDR3: CASSLVDGREKLFF. Written as DNA, the CDR3 is TGTGCCAGCAGCTTAGTCGATGGGCGTGAAAAACTGTTTTTT.

V gene TRBV6-2 or TRBV6-3 combines with J gene TRBJ2-3, with 9 bases fitting TRBD2. This CDR3 comprises 17 residues. CDR1 and CDR2 from the germline V gene are MNHEY and SVGEGT. Losses at the gene ends were 4 bases for V and 3 bases for J; bases not matched to a gene: 11. Written as DNA, the CDR3 is TGTGCCAGCAGTTCGGGGTGGAGTAGCGGGGGTACAGATACGCAGTATTTT. This codes for CASSSGWSSGGTDTQYF.

This clone was found a few times. CDR3 bases: TGTGCCAGCAGCTTCTTCGGGGAGCTGTTTTTT. This codes for CASSFFGELFF. The chain links TRBV5-6 to TRBJ2-2; D uncertain. Looked up from germline, CDR1 is SGHDT and CDR2 is YYEEEE. The CDR3 is made up of 11 amino acids. The V end lost 2 bases, the J end lost 7 bases, and 3 bases lay between the germline ends.

V usage is TRBV7-9 and J usage is TRBJ1-6; TRBD1 agrees at 9 bases. The CDR3 sequence is 12 residues long. The ends lost 11 bases at V and 10 bases at J; junction bases unmatched: 6. Looked up from germline, CDR1 is SEHNR and CDR2 is FQNEAQ (reference sequence). This CDR3 is CASGTGMSPLHF. The CDR3 DNA reads TGTGCCTCTGGGACAGGGATGTCACCCCTCCACTTT.

A single count supports this clone. The V and J genes are TRBV4-3 and TRBJ2-5; 9 bases align to TRBD1. The CDR3 sequence is 15 residues long. After removal of 6 bases from V and 4 bases from J, the junction contained 9 bases not matched to a gene. Germline CDR1 and CDR2: LGHNA and YSLEER. CDR3 protein: CASSRNRGRRETQYF. CDR3 sequence (DNA): TGCGCCAGCAGTCGAAACAGGGGGCGCAGAGAGACCCAGTACTTC.

This clone came up a few times. J is TRBJ2-5 and V is TRBV6-5; 11 nucleotides match TRBD2. In germline, CDR1 is MNHEY, CDR2 SVGAGI. With V trimmed by 6 bases and J by 5 bases, 8 bases remained unmatched. The CDR3 length is 15 residues. Here the CDR3 DNA reads TGTGCCAGCAGCCTGGGACTAGCGGTCACGGAGACCCAGTACTTC. Translated: CASSLGLAVTETQYF.

The gene calls are TRBV19 and TRBJ2-6; 9 nucleotides agree with TRBD1. V shed 0 bases and J 0 bases; nucleotides not matched to a gene: 12. The CDR3 loop spans 21 amino acids. The germline gives CDR1 LNHDA, CDR2 SQIVND (reference sequence). The CDR3 spells CASSIDRARTGASSGANVLTF. The CDR3 DNA sequence: TGTGCCAGTAGTATAGATAGGGCAAGGACAGGGGCTAGCTCTGGGGCCAACGTCCTGACTTTC.

CDR3: CASSYSDLRRPEAFF. DNA for the CDR3: TGTGCCAGCAGTTACAGCGATCTCCGGCGCCCTGAAGCTTTCTTT. This chain joins TRBV6-2 or TRBV6-3 and TRBJ1-1; D remains unclear. The CDR3 runs 15 residues. V lost 2 bases to trimming and J lost 6 bases, with 16 bases between them. The germline CDR1 and CDR2 sequences are MNHEY and SVGEGT.

This clone occurred once. The junction departs from germline at one end; a sequencing error may be responsible. The CDR3 protein is CASSRLAGGGADTQYF. CDR3 nucleotide sequence: TGTGCTAGCAGCCGACTAGCGGGAGGCGGTGCAGATACGCAGTATTTT. The chain employs TRBV7-7 and TRBJ2-3; 13 nucleotides line up with TRBD2. Germline assignment: CDR1 SSHAT and CDR2 FNYEAQ (reference sequence). The CDR3 loop spans 16 amino acids.

V usage is TRBV9 and J usage is TRBJ2-5; 8 bases agree with TRBD2. This CDR3 has 13 residues. V lost 5 bases and J lost 2; bases outside the gene matches: 2. Per the germline V gene, CDR1 is SGDLS and CDR2 is YYNGEE. DNA for the CDR3: TGTGCCAGCAGTCGGGGGGGACAAGAGACCCAGTACTTC. This gives the protein CASSRGGQETQYF.

The V gene is TRBV6-5, the J gene TRBJ1-1, with D possibly being TRBD1 (5 bases). Germline assignment: CDR1 MNHEY and CDR2 SVGAGI. V lost 7 bases and J 1 base, leaving 10 bases between the germline ends. The CDR3 extends over 13 amino acids. CDR3 bases: TGTGCCAGCAACTTCGACAGGAACACTGAAGCTTTCTTT. It yields the protein CASNFDRNTEAFF.

This sequence joins TRBV19 and TRBJ1-1; tentative D call: TRBD1 (5 bases). Trimming shortened V by 7 bases and J by 1 base, and 22 bases separated the two germline ends. The CDR3 has 17 residues. The germline gives CDR1 LNHDA, CDR2 SQIVND (reference sequence). CDR3 loop: CASTQYWGSPKNTEAFF. The CDR3 DNA reads as TGTGCCAGTACCCAATATTGGGGCAGCCCGAAGAACACTGAAGCTTTCTTT.

The chain links TRBV4-2 to TRBJ2-5; 14 nucleotides align to TRBD2. The CDR3 is made up of 16 amino acids. Germline V gives CDR1 LGHNA, CDR2 YNFKEQ. V shed 3 bases, J shed 5 bases, and the junction held 5 bases outside the gene matches. CDR3 sequence: CASSQGLAGVFETQYF. The CDR3 DNA reads TGTGCCAGCAGCCAGGGACTAGCGGGAGTTTTTGAGACCCAGTACTTC.